The subject of this entry is one TCR beta chain. The CDR3 length is 11 residues. Germline values: CDR1 KGHDR, CDR2 SFDVKD. Trimming took off 9 bases at V and 8 bases at J, with 12 bases between the two ends. This specimen comes from a study of blood T cell repertoires in COVID-19. Study context: Material from acute and convalescent COVID-19 was sourced from the United States, Italy and Spain. T cells, B-cell-depleted T cells, or PBMCs provided the cDNA or gDNA that served as material.

Original handling: Estimation of nucleated cell counts was performed using reference gene primer amplification. Sequencing was performed with immunoSEQ multiplex PCR; in TCRdb, only in-frame clones are kept and a portion is missing. The V and J calls and clone size were taken over from that table, and D and trimming were inferred from the DNA. The table lists some 210,000 clones, roughly 90% of them singletons. Followed over time, Seattle patients had been enrolled while infection was active. What was sequenced was peripheral blood. This sequence joins TRBV24-1 and TRBJ1-2; the D gene is possibly TRBD1 (5 bases). The sequence was collected from a man aged 60 to 75 with COVID-19, enrolled during active disease. CDR3 sequence (DNA): TGTGCCACCTGGGGGGGGGACGGCTACACCTTC. It specifies CATWGGDGYTF.